This TCR beta chain was identified in a study of early T cells in non-severe SARS-CoV-2 infection. As for the study in general: The authors sequenced bulk RNA from unsorted whole blood, leaving chains unpaired.

Trimming cost V 6 bases and J 4 bases, with 15 bases left between them. The CDR3 contains 14 residues. Researchers tagged individual cDNA molecules with unique molecular identifiers. Via MiXCR, TCRdb re-called the 5' RACE reads, giving one row per CDR3 protein. The sample consists of roughly 43,000 distinct CDR3 sequences, around a quarter of them appearing once. The material sequenced was whole blood, taken at baseline. The TCR comes from an adult who was a healthcare worker with PCR-confirmed SARS-CoV-2 infection or an uninfected control (not recorded which). This sequence joins TRBV12-3 or TRBV12-4 and TRBJ2-5; tentatively, D is TRBD1 (5 bases). CDR3 protein: CASRRLGPGETQYF. DNA for the CDR3: TGTGCCAGCAGGCGTCTGGGGCCGGGAGAGACCCAGTACTTC.